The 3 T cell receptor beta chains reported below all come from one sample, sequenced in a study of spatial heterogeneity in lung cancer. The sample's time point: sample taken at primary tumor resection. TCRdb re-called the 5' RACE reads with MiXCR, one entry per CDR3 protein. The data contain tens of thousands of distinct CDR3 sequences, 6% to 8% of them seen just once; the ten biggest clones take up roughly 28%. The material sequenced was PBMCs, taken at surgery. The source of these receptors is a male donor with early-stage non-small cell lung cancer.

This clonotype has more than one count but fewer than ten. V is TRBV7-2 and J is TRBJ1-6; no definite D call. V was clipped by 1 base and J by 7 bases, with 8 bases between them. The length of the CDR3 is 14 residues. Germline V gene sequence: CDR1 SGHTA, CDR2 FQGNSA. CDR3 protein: CASSLVGGNSPLHF. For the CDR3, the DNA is TGTGCCAGCAGCTTAGTTGGAGGGAATTCACCCCTCCACTTT.

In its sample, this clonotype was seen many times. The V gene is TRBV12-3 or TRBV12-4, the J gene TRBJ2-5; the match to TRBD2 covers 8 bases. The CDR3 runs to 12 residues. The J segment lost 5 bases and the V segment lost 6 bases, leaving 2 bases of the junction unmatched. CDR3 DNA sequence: TGTGCCAGCAGGGCTAGCGGGGAGACCCAGTACTTC. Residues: CASRASGETQYF.

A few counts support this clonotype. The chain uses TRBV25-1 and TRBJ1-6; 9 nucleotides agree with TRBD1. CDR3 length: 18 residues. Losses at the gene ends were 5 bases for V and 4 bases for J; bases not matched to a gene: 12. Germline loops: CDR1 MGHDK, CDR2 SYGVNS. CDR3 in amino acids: CASSPPPGQGSYNSPLHF. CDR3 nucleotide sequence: TGTGCCAGCAGTCCCCCCCCGGGACAGGGAAGTTATAATTCACCCCTCCACTTT.